This TCR beta chain was observed in a study of metastatic and nonmetastatic thyroid tumors (dated by TCRdb to the early 2020s). With regard to the full study: The researchers compared repertoires between peripheral blood samples and tumor or nodule tissue samples from patients with malignant or benign thyroid disease. The paper's findings and limits, for the study overall: TCR beta diversity was reported as significantly higher in malignant tumors than in benign nodules, in both blood and tumor samples.

From its cysteine to its phenylalanine, the CDR3 spans 16 amino acids. Solely the CDR3 DNA is kept, with 48 bases framed from the first base. The V end gives up 3 bases and the J end 7 bases, leaving 8 bases in the junction not matched to a gene. CDR1 and CDR2, per the germline V gene (reference sequence), are DFQATT and SNEGSKA. This clone came up many times. The clone's antigen remains unknown. It has no much larger one-base neighbor in the sample; base qualities were not kept. No treatment had been received by any patient before thyroid surgery. Using T-cell receptor beta sequencing, the study looked back at clinical samples from patients collected from the early 2010s to the late 2010s. The method was PCR. Sequencing took place on an Illumina HiSeq 4000. High-throughput sequencing was used to profile the TCR beta-chain CDR3 region of each patient. As for the authors' bioinformatics: Drawing on CDR3 differences between clinicopathological groups, the researchers built a classifier meant to tell apart patients with distant-metastatic papillary thyroid cancer. To measure repertoire diversity the researchers used the Shannon index, while the Morisita-Horn index served to gauge how similar the tumor and blood repertoires were. The public reads were quality trimmed at Q25 with fastp and then assembled into clones with MiXCR by TCRdb, keeping productive beta chains. The V and J calls come from TCRdb's annotation, not from the publication. Across this sample there are 30,000 to 35,000 clones, with approximately 17% seen only once. Around 7.2% of the sample goes to the ten largest clones.

The chain is assembled from TRBV20-1 and TRBJ2-1; TRBD2 aligns with 14 central bases. The clonotype originates from a female donor with papillary thyroid cancer or a benign thyroid nodule (not recorded which). Some clones in this sample may be carry-over from other donors' samples. Source material: blood. The DNA reads as follows: TGCAGTGCTAGGACTAGCGGGAGGGCCCGAATAAATGAGCAGTTCTTC. Its protein product is CSARTSGRARINEQFF.